Below are 3 T cell receptor beta chains sequenced from a single sample in a study of early T cells in non-severe SARS-CoV-2 infection. TCRdb re-called the 5' RACE reads with MiXCR, one entry per CDR3 protein. The top ten clones hold roughly 6.2% of a sample with around 39,000 distinct CDR3 sequences, about 5.3% of them seen once. The sequences come from whole blood, collected at baseline. These receptors were obtained from an adult who was a healthcare worker with PCR-confirmed SARS-CoV-2 infection or an uninfected control (not recorded which).

In this sample, this clonotype turned up many times. The chain joins TRBV7-3 to TRBJ2-3, with D possibly being TRBD2 (5 bases). The CDR3 is 15 amino acids. The ends were cut back, 8 bases at V and 0 bases at J, with 15 bases in the middle. Germline V gene data show CDR1 as SGHTA and CDR2 as FQGTGA. CDR3 region: CASSAKGDSTDTQYF. The CDR3 DNA reads as TGTGCCAGCTCCGCGAAGGGAGACAGCACAGATACGCAGTATTTT.

This clonotype was recorded at least ten times. The chain is built from TRBV5-1 and TRBJ2-3; the match to TRBD1 covers 7 bases. Germline V gene data show CDR1 as SGHRS and CDR2 as YFSETQ. The trim removed 3 bases at V and 0 bases at J, leaving 4 bases unmatched. The CDR3 runs to 15 residues. In DNA form, the CDR3 reads TGCGCCAGCAGCTCGACAGGGCCGAGCACAGATACGCAGTATTTT. Translation gives CASSSTGPSTDTQYF.

There are many counts of this clonotype. The chain is built from TRBV6-2 or TRBV6-3 and TRBJ2-1, with D possibly being TRBD2 (6 bases). V was clipped by 2 bases and J by 1 base, with 9 bases between them. The CDR3 extends over 15 amino acids. From germline, CDR1 is MNHEY and CDR2 SVGEGT. Here the CDR3 reads CASSYREPSYNEQFF. DNA for the CDR3: TGTGCCAGCAGTTACCGGGAGCCTTCCTACAATGAGCAGTTCTTC.